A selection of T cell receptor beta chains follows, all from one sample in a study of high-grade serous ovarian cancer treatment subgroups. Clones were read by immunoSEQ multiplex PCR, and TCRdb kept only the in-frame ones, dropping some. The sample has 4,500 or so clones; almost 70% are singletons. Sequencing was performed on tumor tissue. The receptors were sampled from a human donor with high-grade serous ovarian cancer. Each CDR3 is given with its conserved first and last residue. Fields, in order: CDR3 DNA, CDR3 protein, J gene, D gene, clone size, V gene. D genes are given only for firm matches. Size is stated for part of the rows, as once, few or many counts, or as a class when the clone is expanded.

TGTGCCAGCAGCCCCCGGAGCGGGGGGGCCTACGAGCAGTACTTC	CASSPRSGGAYEQYF	TRBJ2-7	TRBD2	-	TRBV9
TGTGCCAGCAGCTTAGTGGCCCCCACAGATACGCAGTATTTT	CASSLVAPTDTQYF	TRBJ2-3	-	-	TRBV7-9
TGCGCCAGCAGCGGAACGGGACTAGCATCCTACAATGAGCAGTTCTTC	CASSGTGLASYNEQFF	TRBJ2-1	TRBD2	-	TRBV5-1
TGCAGCGTGAGGGACCTTAGCTCCTATAATTCACCCCTCCACTTT	CSVRDLSSYNSPLHF	TRBJ1-6	-	-	TRBV29-1
TGTGCCAGTAGTCGGGACAGAGCGATGGTGGGGGCTGAAGCTTTCTTT	CASSRDRAMVGAEAFF	TRBJ1-1	TRBD1	medium-sized	TRBV19
TGTGCCAGCAGCCACAGCAGAGGACTTTCAACTCGCCCAGATACGCAGTATTTT	CASSHSRGLSTRPDTQYF	TRBJ2-3	-	-	TRBV14
TGTGCCAGCAGCCCCACACGTAGTTTGAACACTGAAGCTTTCTTT	CASSPTRSLNTEAFF	TRBJ1-1	-	-	TRBV5-4
TGCGCCAGTTCGGGGGATGGTGGCTCACCCCTCCACTTT	CASSGDGGSPLHF	TRBJ1-6	-	-	TRBV5-1
TGTGCCAGTAGTTCCGGCCAGGGGGGTGATCAGCCCCAGCATTTT	CASSSGQGGDQPQHF	TRBJ1-5	TRBD1	-	TRBV19
TGTGCCAGCAGTCCACTCGACAGGGGACTGAACACTGAAGCTTTCTTT	CASSPLDRGLNTEAFF	TRBJ1-1	TRBD1	-	TRBV27
TGTGCCAGCAGCCGGGACAGCGGTGAGCAGTTCTTC	CASSRDSGEQFF	TRBJ2-1	TRBD1	-	TRBV16
TGTGCCAGCAGCAAAGGAAACAGGGAACTCTTATTCTCTGGAAACACCATATATTTT	CASSKGNRELLFSGNTIYF	TRBJ1-3	-	-	TRBV21-1
TGTGCCAGCAGTGAGGGAGGAACTGAAGCTTTCTTT	CASSEGGTEAFF	TRBJ1-1	-	-	TRBV6-6
TGTGCCAGCAGCGTAGAGACAGCTAACTATGGCTACACCTTC	CASSVETANYGYTF	TRBJ1-2	-	-	TRBV9
TGCGCCAGCAGCCAAGGACACATGAACACTGAAGCTTTCTTT	CASSQGHMNTEAFF	TRBJ1-1	-	-	TRBV5-5
TGTGCCAGCAGCCCCGGACAGGGGCCAGATACGCAGTATTTT	CASSPGQGPDTQYF	TRBJ2-3	TRBD1	-	TRBV7-2
TGCGCCAGCAGCCAAGATTGGGGCGCAGCTAGCAATCAGCCCCAGCATTTT	CASSQDWGAASNQPQHF	TRBJ1-5	-	-	TRBV4-3
TGTGCCAGCAGCCCCCGGACCGGGTACAATGAGCAGTTCTTC	CASSPRTGYNEQFF	TRBJ2-1	-	-	TRBV7-3
TGCGCCAGCAGCCAAAGGGCCAGGCAGACTGGGGAGCAGTACTTC	CASSQRARQTGEQYF	TRBJ2-7	-	-	TRBV4-3
TGTGCCAGCAGCTCCGCCGGGGGGTCAGAGACCCAGTACTTC	CASSSAGGSETQYF	TRBJ2-5	TRBD2	-	TRBV13
TGTGCCAGCAGCCCTAGGACAGCTGAAGCTTTCTTT	CASSPRTAEAFF	TRBJ1-1	-	-	TRBV11-3
TGTGCCAGCAGTGCCTCACAGGGCTTGAACACTGAAGCTTTCTTT	CASSASQGLNTEAFF	TRBJ1-1	-	-	TRBV6-4
TGTGCCAGCAGCTCCGCTAGCGGGGGGGCCACAGATACGCAGTATTTT	CASSSASGGATDTQYF	TRBJ2-3	TRBD2	-	TRBV7-9
TGTGCCAGCAGAGCGGACATCTCCAATGAGCAGTTCTTC	CASRADISNEQFF	TRBJ2-1	-	-	TRBV2
TGTGCCAGCAGCTTGCGGCTAGCGGGGGGGCCCCCGAATACGCAGTATTTT	CASSLRLAGGPPNTQYF	TRBJ2-3	TRBD2	-	TRBV5-5
TGTGCCAGCAGCTTAGCAGAAGAGACCCAGTACTTC	CASSLAEETQYF	TRBJ2-5	-	-	TRBV7-6
TGTGCCAGCATCCCAACGGGGGCTATTGGAAACACCATATATTTT	CASIPTGAIGNTIYF	TRBJ1-3	-	few	TRBV6-1
TGCAGCGCTATTACGACACAGGGTGGCGAGCAGTTCTTC	CSAITTQGGEQFF	TRBJ2-1	-	-	TRBV29-1
TGTGCCAGCATGGGGAACACTGAAGCTTTCTTT	CASMGNTEAFF	TRBJ1-1	-	-	TRBV6-6
TGTGCCACCAGCAGAGATCTCCCTTTGCCCAACTATGGCTACACCTTC	CATSRDLPLPNYGYTF	TRBJ1-2	-	-	TRBV15
TGTGCCAGCTCACCATTAGTGTCGGGGCGGGATGAGCAGTTCTTC	CASSPLVSGRDEQFF	TRBJ2-1	-	-	TRBV18
TGTGCCAGGGACCAGACAAACACCGGGGAGCTGTTTTTT	CARDQTNTGELFF	TRBJ2-2	-	-	TRBV7-9
TGTGCCAGCAGTTCCCCAGGGGAGCACTCTGGAAACACCATATATTTT	CASSSPGEHSGNTIYF	TRBJ1-3	-	-	TRBV28
TGTGCCAGCAGGGCCAGGGCCTTTAACTATGGCTACACCTTC	CASRARAFNYGYTF	TRBJ1-2	-	few	TRBV27
TGTGCCAGCAGCCAGAGGGGGGGCACCTCTAACACTGAAGCTTTCTTT	CASSQRGGTSNTEAFF	TRBJ1-1	-	-	TRBV4-2
TGTGCCAGCAGCCTAGGACTGAGCGGCGGGGAGCTGTTTTTT	CASSLGLSGGELFF	TRBJ2-2	-	-	TRBV7-9
TGTGCCAGTAGTACCGGACAGGCCGACTCTGGAAACACCATATATTTT	CASSTGQADSGNTIYF	TRBJ1-3	TRBD1	-	TRBV19
TGCGCCAGCAGCTTGGAAGGGGCCATCGGCCGCGAAGCTTTCTTT	CASSLEGAIGREAFF	TRBJ1-1	-	few	TRBV5-1
TGTGCCAGCAGCTACTCAGACAGGGTATATGGCTACACCTTC	CASSYSDRVYGYTF	TRBJ1-2	TRBD1	-	TRBV14
TGTGCCAGCAGCGTAGAGGGGACTGAAGCTTTCTTT	CASSVEGTEAFF	TRBJ1-1	-	-	TRBV9
TGTGCCAGCAGTACAGGGTTCTCTGGAAACACCATATATTTT	CASSTGFSGNTIYF	TRBJ1-3	-	-	TRBV6-6
TGTGCCAGTTACAGGGGTAACACTGAAGCTTTCTTT	CASYRGNTEAFF	TRBJ1-1	TRBD1	-	TRBV5-8
TGTGCCAGCTCACCACCGTCTCCCCAGAGGAGCCAAGAGACCCAGTACTTC	CASSPPSPQRSQETQYF	TRBJ2-5	-	-	TRBV18
TGTGCCAGCAGCTTGGTAGGCGATGAGCAGTTCTTC	CASSLVGDEQFF	TRBJ2-1	-	-	TRBV5-5
TGTGCCAGCAGCCCTCAGACAGGGAAGAACACTGAAGCTTTCTTT	CASSPQTGKNTEAFF	TRBJ1-1	TRBD1	-	TRBV28
TGCGCCAGCAGCTTTCTAACGGGGGGTAACTACAATGAGCAGTTCTTC	CASSFLTGGNYNEQFF	TRBJ2-1	TRBD2	-	TRBV5-1
TGTGCCAGCAGCATAGGACTAGCGGGGGGGAACACCGGGGAGCTGTTTTTT	CASSIGLAGGNTGELFF	TRBJ2-2	TRBD2	-	TRBV5-4
TGCAGTGCCCCAAAAGACAGGGTGGACACCTTC	CSAPKDRVDTF	TRBJ1-2	TRBD1	-	TRBV20-1
TGTGCCAGCCCGAAAGACAGGGGATATGGCTACACCTTC	CASPKDRGYGYTF	TRBJ1-2	TRBD1	-	TRBV5-8
TGCGCCAGCAGCTTGGCCGGGAGCCAAAGTTTCTATGGCTACACCTTC	CASSLAGSQSFYGYTF	TRBJ1-2	-	-	TRBV5-1
TGTGCCAGCAGCGTTTCCTCACAATCGGACAGGGGGCGGACAGATACGCAGTATTTT	CASSVSSQSDRGRTDTQYF	TRBJ2-3	TRBD1	once	TRBV9
TGTGCCAGCAGTGTTACAGCCGGGACAGGTCCCTATGGCTACACCTTC	CASSVTAGTGPYGYTF	TRBJ1-2	TRBD1	-	TRBV6-1
TGTGCCAGCAGCTTGACTGCAAGCAATCAGCCCCAGCATTTT	CASSLTASNQPQHF	TRBJ1-5	-	-	TRBV6-5
TGTGCCAGCAGCTTTAACGGTGGCTCCTACGAGCAGTACTTC	CASSFNGGSYEQYF	TRBJ2-7	-	-	TRBV7-2
TGTGCCAGCGGGGACAGTTATGAAAAACTGTTTTTT	CASGDSYEKLFF	TRBJ1-4	TRBD1	-	TRBV28
TGTGCCAGTGGGGCACTTAATAACTATGGCTACACCTTC	CASGALNNYGYTF	TRBJ1-2	-	-	TRBV5-8
TGTGCCAGCAGCTTAGCCCTGGGAGGGGATACGCAGTATTTT	CASSLALGGDTQYF	TRBJ2-3	TRBD2	-	TRBV7-2
TGTGCCAGCAGCTTCGCCAATGCGGGCGGCGAGACCCAGTACTTC	CASSFANAGGETQYF	TRBJ2-5	-	few	TRBV5-4
TGTGCCAGTACTCCAAGGACAGGGTGGATGAACACTGAAGCTTTCTTT	CASTPRTGWMNTEAFF	TRBJ1-1	TRBD1	few	TRBV19